The next 14 T cell receptor beta chains were all read from a single sample in a study of OX40 agonist ivuxolimab in advanced cancers. The assay was immunoSEQ multiplex PCR, and TCRdb's table has in-frame clones only and misses some. The sample contains tens of thousands of clones, about nine tenths of which appear only once. Source: CD4+ or CD8+ T cells sorted from blood, taken in a trial of the OX40 agonist ivuxolimab. The receptor set was obtained from an adult with an advanced solid tumor such as melanoma, head and neck, liver or kidney cancer.

The CDR3 region has the DNA TGTGCCAGCAGTTACGCCGGCTCGAACACTGAAGCTTTCTTT. It encodes CASSYAGSNTEAFF. The V and J genes are TRBV6-5 and TRBJ1-1; D is unresolved. Deletions cut 2 bases from V and 1 base from J, with 8 bases between. The CDR3 totals 14 residues. From germline, CDR1 is MNHEY and CDR2 SVGAGI.

CDR3 nucleotides: TGCGCCAGCAGCTTGAGTGACAGCACAGATACGCAGTATTTT. Translated, it gives CASSLSDSTDTQYF. The chain employs TRBV5-1 and TRBJ2-3; D is ambiguous. This CDR3 comprises 14 residues. The germline CDR1 and CDR2 sequences are SGHRS and YFSETQ. With 1 base removed from V and 0 bases from J, the gap between germline ends came to 6 bases.

The rearrangement links TRBV4-1 to TRBJ2-2, with 12 positions matching TRBD1. Germline V CDR1 and CDR2: MGHRA, YSYEKL. This CDR3 is 15 amino acids long. V trimming: 5 bases; J trimming: 7 bases; junction bases outside the gene matches: 5. The CDR3 DNA reads TGCGCCAGCAGCAGGGGACAGGGGGCGGACGGGGAGCTGTTTTTT. Protein: CASSRGQGADGELFF.

This rearrangement joins TRBV5-8 to TRBJ1-2, with D possibly matching TRBD1 (5 bases). Looked up from germline, CDR1 is SGHTS and CDR2 is YDEGEE. This CDR3 has 12 amino acids. Trimming took off 1 base at V and 4 bases at J, with 5 bases between the two ends. In DNA, the CDR3 is TGTGCCAGCAGCTTGCAGGGCTATGGCTACACCTTC. It is translated as CASSLQGYGYTF. Looking up the rest from reference TRBV5-8 and TRBJ1-2 gives the full variable domain: EAGVTQSPTHLIKTRGQQATLRCSPISGHTSVYWYQQALGLGLQFLLWYDEGEERNRGNFPPRFSGRQFPNYSSELNVNALELEDSALYLCASSLQGYGYTFGSGTRLTVV.

The chain couples TRBV5-8 to TRBJ1-1; weak D call: TRBD1 (5 bases). CDR3 size: 13 residues. Trimming took off 5 bases at V and 1 base at J, with 9 bases between the two ends. Per germline, CDR1 SGHTS and CDR2 YDEGEE. CDR3 region: CASRGGANTEAFF. The CDR3 coding sequence is TGTGCCAGCAGAGGAGGGGCGAACACTGAAGCTTTCTTT.

This chain connects TRBV9 to TRBJ2-2; 9 bases match TRBD1. The V and J ends lost 4 bases and 2 bases, in that order; junction bases with no gene match: 9. The CDR3 loop spans 17 amino acids. Germline CDR1 reads SGDLS; CDR2 reads YYNGEE. The CDR3 sequence is CASSLDRGSHNTGELFF. In nucleotides, the CDR3 is TGTGCCAGCAGCTTAGACAGGGGGAGTCATAACACCGGGGAGCTGTTTTTT.

This clone was seen just once. The chain joins TRBV30 to TRBJ2-5; unclear D gene. CDR3 length: 13 amino acids. The germline V gene has CDR1 GTSNPN and CDR2 SVGIG (reference sequence). V was shortened by 2 bases and J by 4 bases, with 11 bases between the two germline ends. Written as DNA, the CDR3 is TGTGCCTGGAGTAAGTCAACTCCAGAGACCCAGTACTTC. It is translated as CAWSKSTPETQYF.

This clone was found a few times. One end of the junction varies from germline; a read error may be responsible. The V and J genes are TRBV7-9 and TRBJ1-2, with D unclear. Per the germline V gene, CDR1 is SEHNR and CDR2 is FQNEAQ (reference sequence). This CDR3 contains 16 residues. The CDR3 nucleotides are TGTGCCAGCAGCTCCGAGGGAGGGTGGCGGTACTACGGCTACACCTTC. This codes for CASSSEGGWRYYGYTF.

The V and J genes are TRBV7-9 and TRBJ1-6; the match to TRBD1 covers 7 bases. V trimming: 5 bases; J trimming: 3 bases; junction bases outside the gene matches: 7. The CDR3 runs to 16 residues. Germline-derived CDR1 and CDR2 are SEHNR and FQNEAQ (reference sequence). CDR3 protein: CASSRQGNYYNSPLHF. CDR3 nucleotides: TGTGCCAGCAGCCGACAGGGAAATTACTATAATTCACCCCTCCACTTT.

The V and J genes are TRBV28 and TRBJ2-3, with D unclear. CDR1 and CDR2 from the germline V gene are MDHEN and SYDVKM. V lost 7 bases to trimming and J lost 6 bases, with 14 bases between them. The CDR3 runs to 13 residues. The CDR3 nucleotides read TGTGCCAGCACCATAAATCGTCGGGATACGCAGTATTTT. This gives the protein CASTINRRDTQYF.

The chain links TRBV11-2 to TRBJ2-1; perhaps TRBD2 as D (6 bases). The CDR3 contains 13 residues. CDR1 and CDR2 from the germline V gene are SGHAT and FQNNGV. Trimming took 1 base from V and 9 from J, leaving 10 bases between them. CDR3 sequence: CASSLGAGGEQFF. The CDR3 bases are TGTGCCAGCAGCTTAGGGGCCGGGGGTGAGCAGTTCTTC.

The chain combines TRBV28 with TRBJ1-1; D remains unclear. Germline V lookup: CDR1 MDHEN, CDR2 SYDVKM. The CDR3 has 11 amino acids. With 2 bases removed from V and 7 bases from J, the gap between germline ends came to 5 bases. CDR3 nucleotide sequence: TGTGCCAGCAGTTTACAGTTTGAAGCTTTCTTT. It translates to CASSLQFEAFF.

V usage is TRBV7-8 and J usage is TRBJ2-7; TRBD1 matches at 7 bases. From germline, CDR1 is SGHVS and CDR2 FQNEAQ. The CDR3 is made up of 15 amino acids. Trimming at V came to 5 bases and at J to 1 base, leaving 8 bases not matched to a gene. This CDR3 is CASSHTEGASYEQYF. In nucleotides, the CDR3 is TGTGCCAGCAGCCACACAGAGGGGGCATCCTACGAGCAGTACTTC. The entire variable domain, with the rest obtained from reference TRBV7-8 and TRBJ2-7, is as follows: GAGVSQSPRYKVAKRGQDVALRCDPISGHVSLFWYQQALGQGPEFLTYFQNEAQLDKSGLPSDRFFAERPEGSVSTLKIQRTQQEDSAVYLCASSHTEGASYEQYFGPGTRLTVT.

In its sample, this clone was seen once. This chain uses TRBV18 with TRBJ1-4, with a weak D call TRBD1 (6 bases). Trimming took off 6 bases at V and 5 bases at J, with 13 bases between the two ends. CDR1 KGHSH and CDR2 LQKENI come from the germline V gene. CDR3 length equals 14 residues. The CDR3 nucleotides read TGTGCCAGCTCCCCGGGGCAGGGGAATGAAAAACTGTTTTTT. Amino acids: CASSPGQGNEKLFF.